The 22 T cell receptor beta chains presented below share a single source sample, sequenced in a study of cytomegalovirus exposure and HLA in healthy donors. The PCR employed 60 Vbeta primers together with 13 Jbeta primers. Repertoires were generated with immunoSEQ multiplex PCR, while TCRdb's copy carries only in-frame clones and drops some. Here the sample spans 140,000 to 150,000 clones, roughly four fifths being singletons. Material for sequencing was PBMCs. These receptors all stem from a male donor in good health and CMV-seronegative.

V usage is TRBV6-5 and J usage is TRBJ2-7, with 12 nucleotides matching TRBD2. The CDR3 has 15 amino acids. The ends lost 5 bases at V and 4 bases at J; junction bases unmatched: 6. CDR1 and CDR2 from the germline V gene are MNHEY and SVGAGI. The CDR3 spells CASSTLLAGGYEQYF. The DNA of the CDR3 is TGTGCCAGCAGTACGTTGCTAGCGGGAGGGTACGAGCAGTACTTC.

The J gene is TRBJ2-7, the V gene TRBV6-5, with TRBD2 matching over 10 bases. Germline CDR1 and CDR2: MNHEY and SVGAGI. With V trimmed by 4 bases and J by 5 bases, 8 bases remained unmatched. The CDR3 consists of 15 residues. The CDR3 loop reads CASSSQREGLNEQYF. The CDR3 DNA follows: TGTGCCAGCAGTTCCCAGCGGGAGGGCCTCAACGAGCAGTACTTC.

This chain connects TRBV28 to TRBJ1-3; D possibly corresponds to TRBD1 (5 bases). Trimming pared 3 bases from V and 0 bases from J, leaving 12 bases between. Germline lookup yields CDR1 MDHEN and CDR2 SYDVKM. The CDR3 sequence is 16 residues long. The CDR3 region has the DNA TGTGCCAGCAGTTTCAAGGGGCTGGGCTCTGGAAACACCATATATTTT. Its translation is CASSFKGLGSGNTIYF.

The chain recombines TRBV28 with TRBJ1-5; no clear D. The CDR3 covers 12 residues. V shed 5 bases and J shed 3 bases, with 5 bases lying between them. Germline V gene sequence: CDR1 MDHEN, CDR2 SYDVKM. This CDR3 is CASSILNQPQHF. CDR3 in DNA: TGTGCCAGCAGTATTCTCAATCAGCCCCAGCATTTT.

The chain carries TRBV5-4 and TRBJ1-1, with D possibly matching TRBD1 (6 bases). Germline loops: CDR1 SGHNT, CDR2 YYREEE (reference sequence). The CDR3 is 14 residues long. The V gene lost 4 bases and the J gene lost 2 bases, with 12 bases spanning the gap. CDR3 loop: CASSQFRGNTEAFF. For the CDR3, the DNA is TGTGCCAGCAGCCAATTCAGGGGTAACACTGAAGCTTTCTTT.

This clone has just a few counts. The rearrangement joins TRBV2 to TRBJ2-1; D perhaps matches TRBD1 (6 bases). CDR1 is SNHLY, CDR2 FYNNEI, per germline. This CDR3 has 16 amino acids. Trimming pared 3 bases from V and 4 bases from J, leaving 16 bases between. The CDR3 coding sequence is TGTGCCAGCAGTGATGGTCGGCAGGGGCCTTACAATGAGCAGTTCTTC. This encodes CASSDGRQGPYNEQFF.

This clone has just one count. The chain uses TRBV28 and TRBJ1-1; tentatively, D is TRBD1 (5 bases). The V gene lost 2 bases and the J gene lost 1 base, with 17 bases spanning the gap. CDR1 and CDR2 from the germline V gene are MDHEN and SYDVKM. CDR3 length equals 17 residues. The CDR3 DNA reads TGTGCCAGCAGTTTACGCCACAACAGGAATACGAACACTGAAGCTTTCTTT. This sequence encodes CASSLRHNRNTNTEAFF.

The CDR3 sequence is CASSPLDSNQPQHF. CDR3 sequence (DNA): TGTGCCAGCTCACCCCTAGATAGCAATCAGCCCCAGCATTTT. V usage is TRBV18 and J usage is TRBJ1-5; D not certain. Per the germline V gene, CDR1 is KGHSH and CDR2 is LQKENI. The CDR3 covers 14 residues. Trimming cost V 3 bases and J 0 bases, with 6 bases left between them.

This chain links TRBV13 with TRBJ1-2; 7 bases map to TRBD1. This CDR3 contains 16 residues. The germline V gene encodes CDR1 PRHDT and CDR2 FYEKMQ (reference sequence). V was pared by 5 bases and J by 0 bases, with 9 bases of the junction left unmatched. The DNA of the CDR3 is TGTGCCAGCAGCCCCGGAGGGACAGTAGCTAACTATGGCTACACCTTC. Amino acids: CASSPGGTVANYGYTF.

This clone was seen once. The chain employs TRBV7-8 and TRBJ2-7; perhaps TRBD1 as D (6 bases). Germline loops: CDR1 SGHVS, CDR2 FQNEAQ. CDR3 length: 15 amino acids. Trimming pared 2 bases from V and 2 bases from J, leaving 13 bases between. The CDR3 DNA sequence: TGTGCCAGCAGCTTATTTCAGGGGCCGACCTACGAGCAGTACTTC. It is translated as CASSLFQGPTYEQYF.

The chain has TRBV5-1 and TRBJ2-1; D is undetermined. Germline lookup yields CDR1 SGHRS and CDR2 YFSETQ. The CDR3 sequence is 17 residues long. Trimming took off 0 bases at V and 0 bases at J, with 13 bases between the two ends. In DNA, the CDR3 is TGCGCCAGCAGCTTGGGCGGAAGCCTGACCTCCTACAATGAGCAGTTCTTC. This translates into CASSLGGSLTSYNEQFF.

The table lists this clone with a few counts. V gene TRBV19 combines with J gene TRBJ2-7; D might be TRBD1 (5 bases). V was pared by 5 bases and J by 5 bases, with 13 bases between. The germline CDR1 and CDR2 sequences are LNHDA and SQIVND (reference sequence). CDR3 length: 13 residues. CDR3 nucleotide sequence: TGTGCCAGTAGTGTGGCCAGGGCAAACGAGCAGTACTTC. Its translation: CASSVARANEQYF.

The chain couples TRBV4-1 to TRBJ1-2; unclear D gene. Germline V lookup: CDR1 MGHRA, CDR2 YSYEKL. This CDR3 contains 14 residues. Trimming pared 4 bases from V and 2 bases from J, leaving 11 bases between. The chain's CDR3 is CASSPLGQNYGYTF. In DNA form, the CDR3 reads TGCGCCAGCAGCCCACTCGGTCAAAACTATGGCTACACCTTC.

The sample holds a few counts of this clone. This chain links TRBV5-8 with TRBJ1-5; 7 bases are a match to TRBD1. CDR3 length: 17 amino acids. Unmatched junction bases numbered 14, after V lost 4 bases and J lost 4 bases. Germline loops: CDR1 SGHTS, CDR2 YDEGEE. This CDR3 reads CASSPLRDSSTNQPQHF. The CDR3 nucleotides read TGTGCCAGCAGCCCCCTCCGGGACAGCTCCACAAATCAGCCCCAGCATTTT. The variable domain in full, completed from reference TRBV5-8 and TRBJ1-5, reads EAGVTQSPTHLIKTRGQQATLRCSPISGHTSVYWYQQALGLGLQFLLWYDEGEERNRGNFPPRFSGRQFPNYSSELNVNALELEDSALYLCASSPLRDSSTNQPQHFGDGTRLSIL.

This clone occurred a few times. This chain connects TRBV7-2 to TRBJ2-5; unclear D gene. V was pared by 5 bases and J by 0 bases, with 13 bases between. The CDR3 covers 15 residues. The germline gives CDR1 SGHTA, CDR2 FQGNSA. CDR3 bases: TGTGCCAGCAGCCCCACCCCCGGGTACCAAGAGACCCAGTACTTC. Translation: CASSPTPGYQETQYF.

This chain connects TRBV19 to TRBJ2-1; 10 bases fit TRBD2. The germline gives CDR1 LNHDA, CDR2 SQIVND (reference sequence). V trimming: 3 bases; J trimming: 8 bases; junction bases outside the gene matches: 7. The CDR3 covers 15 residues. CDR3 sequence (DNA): TGTGCCAGTAGTATCCTAGCGGGAGAGTTCTATGAGCAGTTCTTC. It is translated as CASSILAGEFYEQFF.

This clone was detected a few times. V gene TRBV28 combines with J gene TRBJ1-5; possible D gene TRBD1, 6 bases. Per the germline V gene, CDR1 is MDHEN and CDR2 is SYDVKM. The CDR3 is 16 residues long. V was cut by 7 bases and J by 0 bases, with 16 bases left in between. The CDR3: CASIIGGGNSNQPQHF. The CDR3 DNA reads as TGTGCCAGCATTATAGGGGGAGGGAATAGCAATCAGCCCCAGCATTTT.

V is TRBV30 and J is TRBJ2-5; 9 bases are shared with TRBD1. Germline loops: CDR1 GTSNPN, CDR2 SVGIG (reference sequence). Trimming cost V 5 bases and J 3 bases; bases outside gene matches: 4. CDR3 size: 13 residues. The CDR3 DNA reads TGTGCCTGGGGAGGACAGGGGAAAGAGACCCAGTACTTC. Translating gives CAWGGQGKETQYF.

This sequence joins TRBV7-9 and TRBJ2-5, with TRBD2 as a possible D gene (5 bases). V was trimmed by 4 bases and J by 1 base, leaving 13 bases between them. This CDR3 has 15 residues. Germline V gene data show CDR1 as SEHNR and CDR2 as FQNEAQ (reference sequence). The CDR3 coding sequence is TGTGCCAGCAGCTCTTCTCTGGGAGTCCAAGAGACCCAGTACTTC. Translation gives CASSSSLGVQETQYF.

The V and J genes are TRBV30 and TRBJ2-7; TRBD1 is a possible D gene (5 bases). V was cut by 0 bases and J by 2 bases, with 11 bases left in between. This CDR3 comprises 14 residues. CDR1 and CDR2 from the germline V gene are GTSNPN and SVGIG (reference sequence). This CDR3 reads CAWSVGATTYEQYF. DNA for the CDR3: TGTGCCTGGAGTGTAGGGGCTACCACCTACGAGCAGTACTTC.

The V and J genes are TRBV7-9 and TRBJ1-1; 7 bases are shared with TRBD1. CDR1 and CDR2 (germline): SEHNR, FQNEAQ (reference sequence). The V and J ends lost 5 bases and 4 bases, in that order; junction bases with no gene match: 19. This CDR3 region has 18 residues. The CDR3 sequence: CASSAYVWSARGVTEAFF. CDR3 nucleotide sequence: TGTGCCAGCAGCGCGTACGTCTGGAGTGCCAGGGGGGTCACTGAAGCTTTCTTT. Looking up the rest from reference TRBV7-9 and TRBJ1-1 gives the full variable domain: DTGVSQNPRHKITKRGQNVTFRCDPISEHNRLYWYRQTLGQGPEFLTYFQNEAQLEKSRLLSDRFSAERPKGSFSTLEIQRTEQGDSAMYLCASSAYVWSARGVTEAFFGQGTRLTVV.

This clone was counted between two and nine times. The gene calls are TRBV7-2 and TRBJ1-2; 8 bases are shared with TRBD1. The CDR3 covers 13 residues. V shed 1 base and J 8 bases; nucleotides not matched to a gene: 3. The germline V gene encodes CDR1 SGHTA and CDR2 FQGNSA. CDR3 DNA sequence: TGTGCCAGCAGCTTAGGGGCAGGGGGCGGCTACACCTTC. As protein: CASSLGAGGGYTF.